The 30 T cell receptor beta chains below were found in one sample sequenced in a study of T cells in Graves' hyperthyroidism and ophthalmopathy. RNA transcripts were the template for amplifying TCR beta CDR3 regions. HTBI primers were used for first-round RT-PCR of the TCR CDR3. TCRdb used MiXCR to reprocess the multiplex PCR reads, holding one entry per CDR3 protein. The repertoire holds 500,000 to 650,000 distinct CDR3 sequences, 40% to 50% seen once, with around two fifths in the top ten. Sequencing was carried out using peripheral blood or thyroid tissue (not recorded which). These receptors originate from an adult woman with Graves' disease, either hyperthyroidism or ophthalmopathy (not recorded which).

The CDR3 DNA follows: TGCAGTGCTGGCAGGACAGGGACTAGCAATCAGCCCCAGCATTTT. Translated, it gives CSAGRTGTSNQPQHF. The chain links TRBV20-1 to TRBJ1-5, with 8 bases fitting TRBD1. The CDR3 has 15 residues. J gave up 0 bases and V 5 bases, and 6 bases lay outside the gene matches. Per the germline V gene, CDR1 is DFQATT and CDR2 is SNEGSKA (reference sequence).

This chain joins TRBV20-1 and TRBJ1-5; TRBD1 is a possible D gene (6 bases). CDR3 size: 18 residues. The germline V and J ends were trimmed by 6 bases and 0 bases, with 24 bases remaining between them. CDR1 is DFQATT, CDR2 SNEGSKA, per germline (reference sequence). CDR3 amino acids: CSASSCDKGGYSNQPQHF. CDR3 DNA sequence: TGCAGTGCCAGCAGCTGCGACAAGGGGGGATATAGCAATCAGCCCCAGCATTTT.

A single count supports this clonotype. This chain uses TRBV11-2 with TRBJ1-1, with 9 bases that match TRBD1. The CDR3 runs to 16 residues. Germline V CDR1 and CDR2: SGHAT, FQNNGV. V dropped 5 bases and J dropped 0; count of bases not matched to a gene: 7. The CDR3: CASSARTGAVNTEAFF. Here the CDR3 DNA reads TGTGCCAGCAGCGCCAGGACAGGGGCGGTGAACACTGAAGCTTTCTTT.

The chain couples TRBV10-3 to TRBJ2-5; the D is unclear. V lost 4 bases and J 5 bases, leaving 8 bases between the germline ends. The CDR3 sequence is 12 residues long. Germline values: CDR1 ENHRY, CDR2 SYGVKD. CDR3 amino acids: CAISGPGETQYF. For the CDR3, the DNA is TGTGCCATCAGTGGGCCCGGCGAGACCCAGTACTTC.

This clonotype came up a few times. The V call is TRBV5-4, the J call TRBJ1-1, with D perhaps TRBD1 (6 bases). The germline V gene encodes CDR1 SGHNT and CDR2 YYREEE (reference sequence). V gave up 4 bases and J gave up 0 bases, with 16 bases separating them. This CDR3 has 16 residues. In DNA form, the CDR3 reads TGTGCCAGCAGCCCCGGGGGGGCCCCCATGAACACTGAAGCTTTCTTT. This translates into CASSPGGAPMNTEAFF.

This clonotype was counted a few times. This sequence joins TRBV7-2 and TRBJ1-5; no clear D. This CDR3 is 15 amino acids long. Trimming took 1 base from V and 11 from J, leaving 18 bases between them. CDR1 and CDR2 from the germline V gene are SGHTA and FQGNSA. CDR3 bases: TGTGCCAGCAGCTTAGGTAGCGGGAGGGTGGAGACCCAGCATTTT. Its translation: CASSLGSGRVETQHF.

This chain links TRBV10-3 with TRBJ1-6; perhaps TRBD1 as D (6 bases). The V end lost 2 bases, the J end lost 10 bases, and 12 bases lay between the germline ends. Per the germline V gene, CDR1 is ENHRY and CDR2 is SYGVKD. The CDR3 covers 14 residues. The CDR3 spells CAISEEGVESPLHF. CDR3 nucleotide sequence: TGTGCCATCAGTGAGGAGGGGGTTGAATCACCCCTCCACTTT.

The V and J genes are TRBV4-1 and TRBJ2-2, with 9 bases lining up with TRBD1. CDR3 length: 16 amino acids. V shed 1 base and J 5 bases; nucleotides not matched to a gene: 5. The germline V gene encodes CDR1 MGHRA and CDR2 YSYEKL. CDR3: CASSQATGTGTGELFF. In nucleotides, the CDR3 is TGCGCCAGCAGCCAAGCCACCGGGACAGGGACCGGGGAGCTGTTTTTT.

This clonotype has at least ten counts. One end of the junction fails to match germline, which may point to a read error. As DNA, the CDR3 is TGTGCCAGCAGCTTAGTCGCTCCTTGGGGACCAGGGGGTTCTCCAGAACAGTTC. It encodes CASSLVAPWGPGGSPEQF. This chain links TRBV7-2 with TRBJ1-2, with 7 bases that match TRBD1. There are 18 residues in the CDR3. Germline lookup yields CDR1 SGHTA and CDR2 FQGNSA.

This rearrangement joins TRBV6-2 or TRBV6-3 to TRBJ1-1, with D hard to call. Germline lookup yields CDR1 MNHEY and CDR2 SVGEGT. Trimming took 3 bases from V and 3 from J, leaving 8 bases between them. CDR3 length: 13 amino acids. The CDR3 region is CASSYSEHTEAFF. Here the CDR3 DNA reads TGTGCCAGCAGTTATTCGGAGCACACTGAAGCTTTCTTT.

The rearrangement joins TRBV25-1 to TRBJ1-1; D remains unclear. The V end lost 8 bases, the J end lost 5 bases, and 15 bases lay between the germline ends. From germline, CDR1 is MGHDK and CDR2 SYGVNS. The CDR3 sequence is 13 residues long. DNA for the CDR3: TGTGCCAGCCCCGGCCCCGGAGGAACTGAAGCTTTCTTT. Protein sequence: CASPGPGGTEAFF.

This clonotype was recorded at least ten times. The genes are TRBV20-1 and TRBJ1-5; D unresolved. V was pared by 4 bases and J by 6 bases, with 13 bases between. CDR1 is DFQATT, CDR2 SNEGSKA, per germline (reference sequence). The CDR3 is made up of 13 amino acids. As DNA, the CDR3 is TGCAGTGCTATCCCCTGGGGTGGTCAGCCCCAGCATTTT. Protein product: CSAIPWGGQPQHF.

This clonotype was recorded once. The CDR3 here is CASSYSGQRAFF. The CDR3, as DNA: TGTGCCAGCAGTTACTCGGGGCAGAGAGCTTTCTTC. The V call is TRBV6-6, the J call TRBJ2-1; weak D call: TRBD1 (5 bases). Germline-derived CDR1 and CDR2 are MNHNY and SVGAGI (reference sequence). The CDR3 extends over 12 amino acids. V gave up 0 bases and J gave up 16 bases, with 13 bases separating them.

Remarks on this clonotype: A much larger clone sits a single nucleotide away, making a read error possible. The gene calls are TRBV5-1 and TRBJ2-7; D may match TRBD1 or TRBD2 (5 bases each). Germline CDR1 reads SGHRS; CDR2 reads YFSETQ. The CDR3 sequence is 13 residues long. The DNA for the CDR3 is TGCGCCAGCAGTCCTCAGCCGAGGGACGAGCACTACTTC. It specifies CASSPQPRDEHYF. The full variable domain, completed using reference TRBV5-1 and TRBJ2-7, is KAGVTQTPRYLIKTRGQQVTLSCSPISGHRSVSWYQQTPGQGLQFLFEYFSETQRNKGNFPGRFSGRQFSNSRSEMNVSTLELGDSALYLCASSPQPRDEHYFGPGTRLTVT.

The table lists this clonotype with many counts. J is TRBJ2-2 and V is TRBV12-3 or TRBV12-4; 7 nucleotides align to TRBD2. The ends lost 4 bases at V and 1 base at J; junction bases unmatched: 3. This CDR3 is built from 15 residues. CDR3: CASSYASGNTGELFF. CDR3 nucleotides: TGTGCCAGCAGTTACGCTAGCGGGAACACCGGGGAGCTGTTTTTT.

This clonotype showed up just a few times. The V call is TRBV10-3, the J call TRBJ2-7; TRBD2 matches 11 bases. Germline values: CDR1 ENHRY, CDR2 SYGVKD. J was trimmed by 6 bases and V by 4 bases; bases with no gene match: 2. The CDR3 contains 13 residues. This CDR3 reads CAISGTSGLEQYF. DNA of the CDR3: TGTGCCATCAGTGGGACTAGCGGGCTCGAGCAGTACTTC.

The genes are TRBV28 and TRBJ1-5; D unclear. This CDR3 contains 14 residues. CDR1 and CDR2 from the germline V gene are MDHEN and SYDVKM. The V gene lost 3 bases and the J gene lost 2 bases, with 8 bases spanning the gap. The CDR3 sequence is CASSLVDGNQPQHF. The CDR3 nucleotides read TGTGCCAGCAGTTTGGTGGACGGCAATCAGCCCCAGCATTTT.

This clonotype showed up just a few times. The chain is built from TRBV5-1 and TRBJ2-5, with unresolved D. The germline gives CDR1 SGHRS, CDR2 YFSETQ. V lost 0 bases to trimming and J lost 1 base, with 7 bases between them. The CDR3 is 14 residues long. The CDR3 bases are TGCGCCAGCAGCTTGGACAGCCGCCAAGAGACCCAGTACTTC. Residues: CASSLDSRQETQYF.

This clonotype has more than one count but fewer than ten. CDR3 in DNA: TGTGCCAGCACCAGGGAAAGCAATCAGCCCCAGCATTTT. Its protein is CASTRESNQPQHF. The V gene is TRBV2, the J gene TRBJ1-5, with D tentatively TRBD1 (5 bases). The length of the CDR3 is 13 residues. The V and J ends lost 7 bases and 1 base respectively, with 8 bases between them. Germline lookup yields CDR1 SNHLY and CDR2 FYNNEI.

This clonotype occurred a few times. This chain uses TRBV7-9 with TRBJ2-7; either TRBD1 or TRBD2 may fit D (5 bases each). Trimming removed 2 bases from V and 0 bases from J, with 14 bases in between. The CDR3 extends over 16 amino acids. CDR1 and CDR2 (germline): SEHNR, FQNEAQ (reference sequence). The CDR3 nucleotides are TGTGCCAGCAGCTTAAGGTTCGGGGACGGCTCCTACGAGCAGTACTTC. Encoded protein: CASSLRFGDGSYEQYF.

CDR3 loop: CASSYSSQGANVLTF. In DNA form, the CDR3 reads TGTGCCAGCAGTTACTCGAGCCAGGGGGCCAACGTCCTGACTTTC. The chain couples TRBV6-5 to TRBJ2-6; D gene unclear. Between the trimmed V and J ends, which lost 0 bases and 4 bases, there was a span of 7 bases. CDR3 size: 15 residues. The germline CDR1 and CDR2 sequences are MNHEY and SVGAGI.

The CDR3, as DNA: TGCAGTGCCCAACACAACACTGAAGCTTTCTTT. This gives the protein CSAQHNTEAFF. The chain links TRBV20-1 to TRBJ1-1, with D hard to call. This CDR3 is built from 11 residues. Trimming shortened V by 6 bases and J by 2 bases, and 7 bases separated the two germline ends. Germline lookup yields CDR1 DFQATT and CDR2 SNEGSKA (reference sequence).

This clonotype was seen a few times. The genes are TRBV5-1 and TRBJ1-1; D is perhaps TRBD1 (6 bases). The germline V gene encodes CDR1 SGHRS and CDR2 YFSETQ. The CDR3 covers 16 residues. The germline V and J ends were trimmed by 0 bases and 4 bases, with 16 bases remaining between them. The CDR3 reads CASSLALGAGATEAFF. The CDR3 DNA sequence: TGCGCCAGCAGCTTGGCTCTGGGGGCGGGGGCCACTGAAGCTTTCTTT.

This clonotype was observed a few times. The chain is built from TRBV7-9 and TRBJ2-5; the match to TRBD2 covers 16 bases. The CDR3 consists of 18 residues. Germline V gene lookup returns CDR1 SEHNR and CDR2 FQNEAQ (reference sequence). V lost 2 bases to trimming and J lost 4 bases; unmatched junction nucleotides: 7. The CDR3 sequence: CASSLRAGLAGGGETQYF. For the CDR3, the DNA is TGTGCCAGCAGCTTAAGAGCGGGACTAGCGGGAGGGGGAGAGACCCAGTACTTC.

This clonotype was detected only a few times. The chain carries TRBV5-4 and TRBJ1-1; unclear D gene. Trimming removed 4 bases at V and 4 bases at J, with 14 bases between. The CDR3 is 14 residues long. The germline V gene encodes CDR1 SGHNT and CDR2 YYREEE (reference sequence). The CDR3: CASSPLGRGTEAFF. DNA for the CDR3: TGTGCCAGCAGCCCTCTAGGACGGGGCACTGAAGCTTTCTTT.

The chain has TRBV15 and TRBJ1-3, with D unresolved. The length of the CDR3 is 15 residues. Germline loops: CDR1 LNHNV, CDR2 YYDKDF (reference sequence). Trimming took off 1 base at V and 0 bases at J, with 7 bases between the two ends. The CDR3 coding sequence is TGTGCCACCAGCAGAGTCGGACTCTCTGGAAACACCATATATTTT. It translates to CATSRVGLSGNTIYF.

The chain recombines TRBV19 with TRBJ1-1; D may be TRBD1 (6 bases). The CDR3 consists of 12 residues. V shed 10 bases and J shed 4 bases, with 13 bases lying between them. Per germline, CDR1 LNHDA and CDR2 SQIVND (reference sequence). CDR3 sequence: CATCPTGTEAFF. CDR3 DNA sequence: TGTGCCACATGCCCGACAGGCACTGAAGCTTTCTTT.

This clonotype occurred a few times. This chain joins TRBV29-1 and TRBJ2-7, with 8 bases lining up with TRBD2. Germline V gene data show CDR1 as SQVTM and CDR2 as ANQGSEA. CDR3 length equals 13 residues. Losses at the gene ends were 6 bases for V and 3 bases for J; bases not matched to a gene: 7. The CDR3 nucleotides are TGCAGCGTGAGCGGGGGACCTTTCTACGAGCAGTACTTC. Translation gives CSVSGGPFYEQYF.

V is TRBV7-9 and J is TRBJ2-5; D remains ambiguous. The ends were cut back, 4 bases at V and 7 bases at J, with 16 bases in the middle. Per germline, CDR1 SEHNR and CDR2 FQNEAQ (reference sequence). The CDR3 spans 14 residues. DNA for the CDR3: TGTGCCAGCAGCTCCAATGGGGTCCGCATGACCCAGTACTTC. Residues: CASSSNGVRMTQYF. Variable domain in full (rest from reference TRBV7-9 and TRBJ2-5): DTGVSQNPRHKITKRGQNVTFRCDPISEHNRLYWYRQTLGQGPEFLTYFQNEAQLEKSRLLSDRFSAERPKGSFSTLEIQRTEQGDSAMYLCASSSNGVRMTQYFGPGTRLLVL.

V and J are TRBV3-1 and TRBJ1-2; D is unclear. The ends were cut back, 4 bases at V and 5 bases at J, with 14 bases in the middle. Looked up from germline, CDR1 is LGHDT and CDR2 is YNNKEL (reference sequence). This CDR3 contains 14 residues. The CDR3 loop reads CASSPRAGEYGYTF. The CDR3 region has the DNA TGTGCCAGCAGCCCTCGGGCCGGGGAGTATGGCTACACCTTC.